The source of this T cell receptor beta chain is a study of blood T cell repertoires in COVID-19. Looking at the study overall: There were acute and convalescent COVID-19 samples, and they came from the United States, Italy and Spain. The analysed material was cDNA or gDNA that came from T cells, B-cell-depleted T cells, or PBMCs.

With 1 base removed from V and 1 base from J, the gap between germline ends came to 8 bases. The CDR3 sequence is 14 residues long. Germline V CDR1 and CDR2: SGHNT, YENEEA. This clone was observed a few times. As processed by the authors: The assay estimated nucleated cells by amplifying reference gene primers. The repertoire was sequenced with immunoSEQ multiplex PCR; TCRdb's copy has only in-frame clones and lacks some. V, J and clone size are those of that table, while D and trimming were read from the DNA. The sample has about 180,000 clones, roughly four fifths seen once; the top ten hold roughly 7.1%.

The TCR sequence derives from a human donor in a cohort sampled during active COVID-19. The sample consisted of peripheral blood. The gene calls are TRBV11-3 and TRBJ2-7, with no clear D. As DNA, the CDR3 is TGTGCCAGCAGCTTAGGGTCGGAGTCCTACGAGCAGTACTTC. Translation: CASSLGSESYEQYF.